The present entry profiles one T cell receptor (beta chain) with its context. From germline, CDR1 is MNHNY and CDR2 SVGAGI (reference sequence). This CDR3 contains 13 residues. V was shortened by 5 bases and J by 5 bases, with 12 bases between the two germline ends. Sequencing used immunoSEQ multiplex PCR; TCRdb keeps in-frame clones, though not all of them. The sample consists of about 52,000 clones, 85% to 90% of them appearing once. The sample belongs to a study of blood T cell repertoires in COVID-19. Study as a whole: The United States, Italy and Spain provided the acute and convalescent COVID-19 samples.

This rearrangement joins TRBV6-6 to TRBJ1-1, with D possibly matching TRBD1 (6 bases). Sample: peripheral blood. The source of this sequence is an elderly man with active or convalescent COVID-19. The CDR3 region is CASSTQGKTEAFF. The CDR3 DNA sequence: TGTGCCAGCAGTACCCAGGGGAAAACTGAAGCTTTCTTT.